The entry that follows covers one T cell receptor (beta chain) sequence. The antigen this receptor binds is unknown. Base qualities are not provided; no much larger clone lies one nucleotide away. This sample was taken from a study of T cells in Graves' hyperthyroidism and ophthalmopathy (dated by TCRdb to the late 2010s). Broadly, across the study: Peripheral blood samples were taken at the time of initial diagnosis, prior to any treatment. The study also compared thyroid tissue and blood T-cell repertoires from roughly 6 Graves' hyperthyroidism patients. TCR Vbeta CDR3 sequencing of roughly 140 peripheral blood samples (under 45 ophthalmopathy, about 74 hyperthyroidism and some 17 progressor patients) is reported in the paper. To identify TCR V-J signatures that set the groups apart, the researchers used a discovery cohort of about a hundred patients, made up of fewer than 50 with Graves' ophthalmopathy and some 55 with stable Graves' hyperthyroidism. For training and testing, the roughly 93 patients in the discovery cohort were randomly divided in a 7:3 ratio. Prospective prediction of ophthalmopathy was tested in an independent validation cohort consisting of some 19 hyperthyroidism patients and some 16 patients who later progressed to ophthalmopathy. After sampling, hyperthyroidism patients received methimazole starting at 30 mg daily, and ophthalmopathy patients received high-dose intravenous methylprednisolone.

Amplification of TCR beta CDR3 regions was carried out from RNA transcripts. For the first round of RT-PCR on the TCR CDR3, the HTBI primer set was used together with the Qiagen OneStep RT-PCR kit. Libraries were constructed in a second round of multiplex PCR, after which size selection and purification were carried out. Sequencing of the libraries was done on an Illumina HiSeq2000 using paired-end 100 bp reads. Processing in the source paper ran as follows. SOAPnuke was used to process the raw data, with reads discarded if the reads contained adapters or uncalled bases, had a mean Phred below 15, or lacked an exact constant-primer or identifier match. COPE v1.2.5 was used to merge high-quality paired reads, and clonotypes were defined as unique nucleotide sequences. MiTCR v1.1 was used to align clonotypes to the IMGT TRBV, TRBD and TRBJ reference segments. The analysis included only V-J combinations with a frequency above 0.0001, which together covered about 99% of the repertoires. A TCS score was defined as the ratio of F50 (clonal expansion) to E x V (chaos), with BLOSUM62-based TCRdist applied between CDR3 peptides within each V-J. Welch's t-statistics and random forest reduced approximately 520 V-J features to 13, which were used in a naive Bayes classifier (R e1071). TCRdb's own reprocessing of the public reads used fastp at Q25 and MiXCR and kept productive beta chains. All rows with the same CDR3 protein become a single entry with the most common DNA and genes. The V and J calls and clone size come from TCRdb's table, not from the authors' own analysis. The sample table lists under 200,000 distinct CDR3 sequences, 9.4% of them with a count of one. Of the sample, roughly 23% is held by the ten largest clones.

The hyperthyroidism patients were between 18 and 65 years old and newly diagnosed, with a disease duration of less than 2 months. The study excluded patients with uncontrolled infections, other autoimmune diseases, pregnancy or lactation. Diagnoses were established on the basis of clinical symptoms, serum thyroxine and TRAb, thyroid ultrasound, and orbital computed tomography. For progressor patients, blood was drawn at the first diagnosis of hyperthyroidism, before any ophthalmopathy symptoms had appeared. PBMCs were separated from under 12 ml of fresh peripheral blood using Ficoll-Paque density gradient centrifugation. Progressor patients were first diagnosed with Graves' hyperthyroidism and then developed ophthalmopathy during follow-up. Trizol reagent was used to extract total RNA, and RNA quality was then checked on an Agilent 2100 Bioanalyzer. A distance of 13 bases separates the germline ends of V and J, which lose 2 bases and 5 bases respectively. Including the terminal cysteine and phenylalanine, the CDR3 comprises 15 residues. Only the CDR3 portion is preserved as DNA: 45 bases, with reading frame beginning at the first base. Per the germline V gene, SGHDT is the CDR1 and YYEEEE is the CDR2.

Beyond this particular receptor, the publication reports: In cross-validation, a model built on a 13 V-J signature told ophthalmopathy apart from stable hyperthyroidism with 85% to 90% sensitivity and around 84% specificity, and in testing the same model reached 80%/75%. Most expanded thyroid clonotypes (frequency above 0.001) were also detected in blood, suggesting blood repertoires may reflect thyroid immune responses. Sample size was not statistically predetermined, and investigators were not blinded to group allocation. During validation, the model predicted progression to ophthalmopathy a median of around 6 months ahead of onset, with approximately 71% sensitivity and about 75% specificity.

This sequence was found in a young woman with Graves' hyperthyroidism that later progressed to Graves' ophthalmopathy. Sample: blood. The sequence links TRBV5-6 to TRBJ1-4, with the D gene not confidently named. The bases are TGTGCCAGCAGCTTAGAGCCCTTGGGGAATGAAAAACTGTTTTTT. This gives the protein CASSLEPLGNEKLFF.